Listed here are 5 T cell receptor beta chains from one sample, sequenced in a study of early T cells in non-severe SARS-CoV-2 infection. TCRdb reprocessed the 5' RACE reads with MiXCR, giving one entry per CDR3 protein. The table includes some 85,000 distinct CDR3 sequences, around 15% detected once. Sequenced: whole blood. The receptors were sampled from an adult who was a healthcare worker with PCR-confirmed SARS-CoV-2 infection or an uninfected control (not recorded which).

CDR3 bases: TGTGCCAGTAGTCTCGGGACTAGCATCCAAGAGACCCAGTACTTC. Translated, it gives CASSLGTSIQETQYF. The chain recombines TRBV19 with TRBJ2-5, with TRBD2 identical over 9 bases. The germline CDR1 and CDR2 sequences are LNHDA and SQIVND (reference sequence). V was clipped by 5 bases and J by 1 base; unmatched bases: 5. The length of the CDR3 is 15 residues.

This clonotype appeared a few times. V and J are TRBV7-9 and TRBJ1-4; D possibly corresponds to TRBD1 (5 bases). Germline CDR1 SEHNR, CDR2 FQNEAQ (reference sequence). The CDR3 length is 13 residues. V shed 5 bases and J shed 7 bases, with 11 bases lying between them. The CDR3 DNA sequence: TGTGCCAGCAGCCTGCAGGGCAGTGAAAAACTGTTTTTT. As protein: CASSLQGSEKLFF.

This clonotype is a singleton in its sample. The chain is built from TRBV7-2 and TRBJ2-7; 8 bases match TRBD2. V dropped 5 bases and J dropped 5; count of bases not matched to a gene: 5. Germline V gives CDR1 SGHTA, CDR2 FQGNSA. This CDR3 region has 13 residues. CDR3 region: CASSHPGGDEQYF. The CDR3 region has the DNA TGTGCCAGCAGCCACCCGGGGGGGGACGAGCAGTACTTC.

The table lists this clonotype with many counts. This chain uses TRBV2 with TRBJ1-1; no definite D call. The CDR3 sequence is 12 residues long. Germline CDR1 and CDR2: SNHLY and FYNNEI. Trimming left V 5 bases short and J 6 bases short, with 10 bases between. The CDR3 DNA sequence: TGTGCCAGCAGTTACGAGGGCCCTGAAGCTTTCTTT. Protein sequence: CASSYEGPEAFF. The variable domain in full, with the rest retrieved from reference TRBV2 and TRBJ1-1, is EPEVTQTPSHQVTQMGQEVILRCVPISNHLYFYWYRQILGQKVEFLVSFYNNEISEKSEIFDDQFSVERPDGSNFTLKIRSTKLEDSAMYFCASSYEGPEAFFGQGTRLTVV.

The rearrangement joins TRBV29-1 to TRBJ1-1; 7 positions match TRBD1. The CDR3 length is 13 residues. The V and J ends lost 5 bases and 7 bases, in that order; junction bases with no gene match: 10. Germline-derived CDR1 and CDR2 are SQVTM and ANQGSEA. CDR3 in DNA: TGCAGCGTTCGCAGGGGGGCCCAGAGTGAAGCTTTCTTT. It yields the protein CSVRRGAQSEAFF.